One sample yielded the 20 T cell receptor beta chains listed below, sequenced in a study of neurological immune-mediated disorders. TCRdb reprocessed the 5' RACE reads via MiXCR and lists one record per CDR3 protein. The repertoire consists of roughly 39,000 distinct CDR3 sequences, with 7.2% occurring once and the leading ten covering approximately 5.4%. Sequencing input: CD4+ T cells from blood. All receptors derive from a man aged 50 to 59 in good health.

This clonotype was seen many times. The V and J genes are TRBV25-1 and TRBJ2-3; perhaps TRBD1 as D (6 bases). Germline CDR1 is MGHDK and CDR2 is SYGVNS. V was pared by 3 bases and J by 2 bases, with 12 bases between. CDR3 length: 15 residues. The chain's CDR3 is CASSEGAATTDTQYF. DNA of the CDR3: TGTGCCAGCAGTGAGGGGGCTGCGACCACAGATACGCAGTATTTT.

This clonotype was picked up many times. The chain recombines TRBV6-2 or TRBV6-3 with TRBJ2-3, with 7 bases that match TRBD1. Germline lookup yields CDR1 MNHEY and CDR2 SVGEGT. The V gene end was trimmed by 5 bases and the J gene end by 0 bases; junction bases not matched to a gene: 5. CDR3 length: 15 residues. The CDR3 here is CASSRTGVSTDTQYF. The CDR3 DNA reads TGTGCCAGCAGTCGGACAGGTGTTAGCACAGATACGCAGTATTTT.

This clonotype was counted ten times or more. Here the CDR3 reads CSVASFLSSYNEQFF. The CDR3 DNA reads TGCAGCGTTGCCTCCTTTCTCTCGTCCTACAATGAGCAGTTCTTC. The rearrangement links TRBV29-1 to TRBJ2-1; D call uncertain. The CDR3 spans 15 residues. The ends were cut back, 4 bases at V and 1 base at J, with 14 bases in the middle. Per the germline V gene, CDR1 is SQVTM and CDR2 is ANQGSEA.

This CDR3 is CASSSGSLIEQFF. In nucleotides, the CDR3 is TGTGCCAGCAGTTCTGGTAGCTTGATTGAGCAGTTCTTC. The chain joins TRBV6-2 or TRBV6-3 to TRBJ2-1; D is uncertain. In germline, CDR1 is MNHEY, CDR2 SVGEGT. CDR3 length: 13 residues. The V end lost 4 bases, the J end lost 9 bases, and 13 bases lay between the germline ends.

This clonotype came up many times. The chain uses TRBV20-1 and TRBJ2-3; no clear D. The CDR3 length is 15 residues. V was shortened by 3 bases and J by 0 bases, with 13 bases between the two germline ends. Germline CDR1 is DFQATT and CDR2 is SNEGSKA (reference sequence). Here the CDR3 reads CSASPERTSTDTQYF. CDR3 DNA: TGCAGTGCTAGCCCAGAGCGAACTAGCACAGATACGCAGTATTTT.

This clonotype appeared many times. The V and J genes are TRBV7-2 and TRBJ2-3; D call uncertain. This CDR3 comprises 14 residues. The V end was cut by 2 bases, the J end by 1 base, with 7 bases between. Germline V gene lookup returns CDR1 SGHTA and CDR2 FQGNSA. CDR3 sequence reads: CASSLRLRTDTQYF. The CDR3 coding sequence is TGTGCCAGCAGCTTAAGGCTTCGCACAGATACGCAGTATTTT.

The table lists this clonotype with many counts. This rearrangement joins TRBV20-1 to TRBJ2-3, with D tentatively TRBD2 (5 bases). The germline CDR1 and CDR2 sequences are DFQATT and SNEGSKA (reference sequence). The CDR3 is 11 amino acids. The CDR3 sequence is CRMTGIDTQYF. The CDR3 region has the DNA TGCAGGATGACGGGAATAGATACGCAGTATTTT.

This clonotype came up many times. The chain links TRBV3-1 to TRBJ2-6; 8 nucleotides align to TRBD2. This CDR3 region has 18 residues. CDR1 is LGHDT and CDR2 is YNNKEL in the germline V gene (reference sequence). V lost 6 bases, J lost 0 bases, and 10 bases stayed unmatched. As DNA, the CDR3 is TGTGCCAGCAGTCGAAGGACTAGCTCCCCCTCTGGGGCCAACGTCCTGACTTTC. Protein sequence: CASSRRTSSPSGANVLTF.

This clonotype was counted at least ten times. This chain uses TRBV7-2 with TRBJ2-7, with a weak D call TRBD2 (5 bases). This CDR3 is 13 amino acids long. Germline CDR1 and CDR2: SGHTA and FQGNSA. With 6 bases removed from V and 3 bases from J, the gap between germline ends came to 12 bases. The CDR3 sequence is CASRARSGYEQYF. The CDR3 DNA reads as TGTGCCAGCAGGGCAAGGAGCGGCTACGAGCAGTACTTC.

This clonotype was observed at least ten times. CDR3 in DNA: TGTGCCAGCAGCTTAATGGCGGGGATAGATACGCAGTATTTT. It is translated as CASSLMAGIDTQYF. This chain joins TRBV7-2 and TRBJ2-3; possible D gene TRBD2, 6 bases. The CDR3 contains 14 residues. V shed 2 bases and J shed 5 bases, with 11 bases lying between them. Germline assignment: CDR1 SGHTA and CDR2 FQGNSA.

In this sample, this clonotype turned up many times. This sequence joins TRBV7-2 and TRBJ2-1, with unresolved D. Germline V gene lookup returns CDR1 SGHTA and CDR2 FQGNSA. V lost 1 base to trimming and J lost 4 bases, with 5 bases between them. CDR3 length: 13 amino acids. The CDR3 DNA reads TGTGCCAGCAGCTTAGACTATTACAATGAGCAGTTCTTC. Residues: CASSLDYYNEQFF.

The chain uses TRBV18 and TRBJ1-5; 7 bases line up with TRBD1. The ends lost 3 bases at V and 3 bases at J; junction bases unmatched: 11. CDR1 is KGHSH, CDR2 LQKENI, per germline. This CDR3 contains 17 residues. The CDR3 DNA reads TGTGCCAGCTCACCCGGGACAGCCTTTACTACCAATCAGCCCCAGCATTTT. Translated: CASSPGTAFTTNQPQHF.

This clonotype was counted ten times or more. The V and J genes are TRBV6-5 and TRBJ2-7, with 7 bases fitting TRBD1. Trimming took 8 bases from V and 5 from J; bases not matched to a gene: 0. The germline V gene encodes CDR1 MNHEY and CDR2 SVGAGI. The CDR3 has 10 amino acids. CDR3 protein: CASQGDEQYF. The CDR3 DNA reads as TGTGCCAGCCAGGGGGACGAGCAGTACTTC.

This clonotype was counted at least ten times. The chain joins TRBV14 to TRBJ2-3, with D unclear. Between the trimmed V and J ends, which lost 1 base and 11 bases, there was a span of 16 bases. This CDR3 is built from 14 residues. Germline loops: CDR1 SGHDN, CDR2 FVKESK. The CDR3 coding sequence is TGTGCCAGCAGCCAAGGGGCGAGAGGCCTACAGCAGTATTTT. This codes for CASSQGARGLQQYF.

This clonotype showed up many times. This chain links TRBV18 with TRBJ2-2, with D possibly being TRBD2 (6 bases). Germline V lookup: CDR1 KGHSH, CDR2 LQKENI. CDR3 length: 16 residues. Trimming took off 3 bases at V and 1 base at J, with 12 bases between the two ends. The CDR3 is CASSPARRENTGELFF. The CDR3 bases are TGTGCCAGCTCACCTGCGAGGAGGGAGAACACCGGGGAGCTGTTTTTT.

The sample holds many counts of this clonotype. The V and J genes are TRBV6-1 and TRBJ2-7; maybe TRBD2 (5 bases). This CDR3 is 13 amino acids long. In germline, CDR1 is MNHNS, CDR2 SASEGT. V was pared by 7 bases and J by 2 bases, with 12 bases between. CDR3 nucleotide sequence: TGTGCCAGCAATCGGGGAACGCCCTACGAGCAGTACTTC. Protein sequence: CASNRGTPYEQYF.

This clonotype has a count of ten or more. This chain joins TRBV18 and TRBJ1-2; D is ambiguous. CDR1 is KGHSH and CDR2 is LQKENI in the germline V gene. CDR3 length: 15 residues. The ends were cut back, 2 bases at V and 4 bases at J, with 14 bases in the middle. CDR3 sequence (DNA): TGTGCCAGCTCACCAGGCTCCACCAAAAGCTATGGCTACACCTTC. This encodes CASSPGSTKSYGYTF.

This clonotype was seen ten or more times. The CDR3 nucleotides are TGTGCCAGCAGCCCCGGGACTAGCGGGAGGAGGGGGGACCAAGAGACCCAGTACTTC. Translation: CASSPGTSGRRGDQETQYF. The chain recombines TRBV11-2 with TRBJ2-5, with TRBD2 matching over 15 bases. The length of the CDR3 is 19 residues. The V segment lost 5 bases and the J segment 0 bases; nucleotides outside the gene matches: 10. Germline V gives CDR1 SGHAT, CDR2 FQNNGV.

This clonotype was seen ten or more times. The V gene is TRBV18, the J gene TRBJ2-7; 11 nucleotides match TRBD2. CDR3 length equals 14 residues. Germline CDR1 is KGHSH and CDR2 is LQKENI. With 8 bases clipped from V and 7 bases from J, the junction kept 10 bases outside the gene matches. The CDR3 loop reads CASRLAGGPGEQYF. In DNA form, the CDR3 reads TGTGCCAGCCGATTAGCGGGAGGGCCGGGTGAGCAGTACTTC.

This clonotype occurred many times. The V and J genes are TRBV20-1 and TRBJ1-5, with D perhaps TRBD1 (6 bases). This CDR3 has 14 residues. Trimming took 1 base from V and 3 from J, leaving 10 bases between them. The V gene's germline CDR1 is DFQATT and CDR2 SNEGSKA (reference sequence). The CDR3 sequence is CSARVGGANQPQHF. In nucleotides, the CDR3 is TGCAGTGCTAGAGTAGGGGGAGCCAATCAGCCCCAGCATTTT.